A single sample is the source of the 13 T cell receptor beta chains below, sequenced in a study of T cells in localized non-small cell lung cancer. Data came from immunoSEQ multiplex PCR; TCRdb stores just in-frame clones and leaves some out. Of 15,000 to 20,000 clones listed, roughly 80% are singletons. The sequencing used peripheral blood, collected before any cancer treatment. All receptors come from a man between 40 and 70 years old with stage I lung adenocarcinoma.

This rearrangement joins TRBV5-6 to TRBJ2-7; 8 bases match TRBD2. Losses at the gene ends were 0 bases for V and 7 bases for J; bases not matched to a gene: 0. CDR1 is SGHDT, CDR2 YYEEEE, per germline. The CDR3 runs to 12 residues. CDR3 coding DNA: TGTGCCAGCAGCTTGGTAGCGGGGGAGCAGTACTTC. As protein: CASSLVAGEQYF.

This clone was observed a single time. This chain uses TRBV2 with TRBJ2-1; D gene uncertain. Per the germline V gene, CDR1 is SNHLY and CDR2 is FYNNEI. Trimming stripped 2 bases from V and 5 bases from J, with 7 bases between. This CDR3 region has 13 residues. The DNA of the CDR3 is TGTGCCAGCAGTGAAAGGCAGAACAATGAGCAGTTCTTC. Protein sequence: CASSERQNNEQFF. The full variable domain, with the rest looked up from reference TRBV2 and TRBJ2-1, is EPEVTQTPSHQVTQMGQEVILRCVPISNHLYFYWYRQILGQKVEFLVSFYNNEISEKSEIFDDQFSVERPDGSNFTLKIRSTKLEDSAMYFCASSERQNNEQFFGPGTRLTVL.

The rearrangement joins TRBV5-6 to TRBJ2-7; TRBD2 matches at 11 bases. V lost 0 bases, J lost 5 bases, and 4 bases stayed unmatched. This CDR3 comprises 15 residues. Germline V lookup: CDR1 SGHDT, CDR2 YYEEEE. The CDR3 DNA is TGTGCCAGCAGCTTGGACACTAGCGGGAGCCACGAGCAGTACTTC. It yields the protein CASSLDTSGSHEQYF.

The chain joins TRBV10-2 to TRBJ2-3; D is possibly TRBD2 (6 bases). Trimming pared 2 bases from V and 5 bases from J, leaving 17 bases between. Germline CDR1 and CDR2: WSHSY and SAAADI. The length of the CDR3 is 16 residues. CDR3 protein: CASSERSGGRLDTQYF. The CDR3 DNA is TGCGCCAGCAGTGAGAGGTCTGGAGGGAGGTTAGATACGCAGTATTTT.

This clone was seen just once. This chain links TRBV28 with TRBJ1-2, with TRBD1 as a possible D gene (6 bases). The CDR3 extends over 17 amino acids. CDR1 is MDHEN and CDR2 is SYDVKM in the germline V gene. The V gene lost 6 bases and the J gene lost 1 base, with 21 bases spanning the gap. CDR3 in amino acids: CASRTRDTRGYNYGYTF. DNA for the CDR3: TGTGCCAGCAGGACCCGGGACACCCGGGGGTATAACTATGGCTACACCTTC.

The V gene is TRBV12-1, the J gene TRBJ2-2. TRBV12-1 is marked as a pseudogene. This CDR3 contains 14 residues. The CDR3 here is CASTLKGLPGELFF. For the CDR3, the DNA is TGTGCCAGCACACTGAAGGGCCTCCCTGGGGAGCTGTTTTTT.

The chain couples TRBV2 to TRBJ2-1, with D maybe TRBD2 (6 bases). The V gene lost 6 bases and the J gene lost 8 bases, with 17 bases spanning the gap. CDR3 size: 14 residues. Germline CDR1 and CDR2: SNHLY and FYNNEI. CDR3 DNA sequence: TGTGCCAGCAGACCTATGGCGGGGTCGGATGAGCAGTTCTTC. Residues: CASRPMAGSDEQFF.

The rearrangement joins TRBV6-6 to TRBJ2-7; TRBD1 matches at 9 bases. The germline CDR1 and CDR2 sequences are MNHNY and SVGAGI (reference sequence). The CDR3 spans 14 residues. The ends lost 6 bases at V and 2 bases at J; junction bases unmatched: 5. CDR3 region: CASSPGQGAYEQYF. The DNA for the CDR3 is TGTGCCAGCAGCCCGGGACAGGGAGCCTACGAGCAGTACTTC.

V is TRBV27 and J is TRBJ1-5, with 7 bases aligning to TRBD1. V lost 1 base to trimming and J lost 0 bases; unmatched junction nucleotides: 18. The CDR3 totals 21 residues. CDR1 MNHEY and CDR2 SMNVEV come from the germline V gene (reference sequence). CDR3 protein: CASSLFSGTAGTAHSNQPQHF. The CDR3 coding sequence is TGTGCCAGCAGTTTATTCTCAGGGACCGCCGGGACAGCACATAGCAATCAGCCCCAGCATTTT.

This clone was seen a handful of times. The chain employs TRBV7-2 and TRBJ2-1, with TRBD1 identical over 9 bases. The CDR3 is made up of 15 amino acids. V trimming: 7 bases; J trimming: 5 bases; junction bases outside the gene matches: 9. Germline CDR1 reads SGHTA; CDR2 reads FQGNSA. CDR3 sequence (DNA): TGTGCCAGCACCCCCGCCGGGACAGGGCACAATGAGCAGTTCTTC. Translation: CASTPAGTGHNEQFF.

The V call is TRBV27, the J call TRBJ1-1, with no clear D. Germline V gene data show CDR1 as MNHEY and CDR2 as SMNVEV (reference sequence). V was pared by 10 bases and J by 0 bases, with 12 bases between. CDR3 length: 13 residues. The CDR3 coding sequence is TGTGCCATCGCTAGCGGCCTGAACACTGAAGCTTTCTTT. It encodes CAIASGLNTEAFF.

The chain uses TRBV4-3 and TRBJ1-1; D remains unclear. This CDR3 comprises 16 residues. Germline CDR1 LGHNA, CDR2 YSLEER. V was cut by 0 bases and J by 4 bases, with 15 bases left in between. The CDR3 loop is CASSQDYLLGGTEAFF. CDR3 bases: TGCGCCAGCAGCCAAGATTACTTGTTGGGTGGCACTGAAGCTTTCTTT.

The chain uses TRBV11-2 and TRBJ2-1; 11 positions match TRBD2. Germline values: CDR1 SGHAT, CDR2 FQNNGV. The CDR3 extends over 15 amino acids. V lost 0 bases to trimming and J lost 8 bases; unmatched junction nucleotides: 3. This chain's CDR3 is CASSLDPSGRYEQFF. CDR3 DNA sequence: TGTGCCAGCAGCTTAGATCCTAGCGGGAGGTATGAGCAGTTCTTC.